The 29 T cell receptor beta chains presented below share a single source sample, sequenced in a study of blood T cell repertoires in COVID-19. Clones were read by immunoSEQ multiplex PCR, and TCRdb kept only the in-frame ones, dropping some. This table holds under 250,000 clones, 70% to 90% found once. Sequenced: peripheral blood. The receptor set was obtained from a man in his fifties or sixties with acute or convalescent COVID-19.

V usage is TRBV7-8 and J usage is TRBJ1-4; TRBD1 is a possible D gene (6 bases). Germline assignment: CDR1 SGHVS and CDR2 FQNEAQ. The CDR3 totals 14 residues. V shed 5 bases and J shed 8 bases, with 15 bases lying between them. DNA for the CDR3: TGTGCCAGCAGCCAACAGGGCAGAGAGGAAAAACTGTTTTTT. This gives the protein CASSQQGREEKLFF.

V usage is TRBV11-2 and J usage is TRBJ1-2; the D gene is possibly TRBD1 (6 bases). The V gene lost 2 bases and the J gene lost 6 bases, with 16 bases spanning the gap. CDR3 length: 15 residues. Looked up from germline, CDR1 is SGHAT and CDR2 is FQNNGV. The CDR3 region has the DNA TGTGCCAGCAGCTTACGACAGGTTACATCGGATGGCTACACCTTC. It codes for CASSLRQVTSDGYTF.

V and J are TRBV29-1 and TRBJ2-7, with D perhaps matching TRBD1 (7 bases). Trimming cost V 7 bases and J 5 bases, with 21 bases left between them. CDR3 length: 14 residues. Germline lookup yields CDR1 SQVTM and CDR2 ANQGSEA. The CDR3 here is CSAKGRDRINEQYF. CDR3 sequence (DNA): TGCAGCGCCAAGGGGCGGGACAGAATCAACGAGCAGTACTTC.

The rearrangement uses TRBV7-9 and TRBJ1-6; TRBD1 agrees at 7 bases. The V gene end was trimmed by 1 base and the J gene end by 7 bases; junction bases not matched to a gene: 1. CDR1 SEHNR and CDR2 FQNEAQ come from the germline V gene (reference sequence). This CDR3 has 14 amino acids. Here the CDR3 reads CASSLGDSNSPLHF. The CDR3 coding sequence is TGTGCCAGCAGCTTAGGGGACAGCAATTCACCCCTCCACTTT.

CDR3 sequence reads: CASSEWGQGRRNTIYF. CDR3 in DNA: TGTGCCAGCAGTGAATGGGGACAGGGGAGAAGAAACACCATATATTTT. The gene calls are TRBV25-1 and TRBJ1-3; the match to TRBD1 covers 10 bases. After removal of 1 base from V and 5 bases from J, the junction contained 5 bases not matched to a gene. This CDR3 has 16 residues. Germline V gene lookup returns CDR1 MGHDK and CDR2 SYGVNS.

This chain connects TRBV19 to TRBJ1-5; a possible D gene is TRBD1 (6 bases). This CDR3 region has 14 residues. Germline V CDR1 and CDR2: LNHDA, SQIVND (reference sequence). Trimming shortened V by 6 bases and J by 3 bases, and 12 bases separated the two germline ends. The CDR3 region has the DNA TGTGCCAGTAGCACGGACAGAAACAATCAGCCCCAGCATTTT. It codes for CASSTDRNNQPQHF. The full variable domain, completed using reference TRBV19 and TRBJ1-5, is DGGITQSPKYLFRKEGQNVTLSCEQNLNHDAMYWYRQDPGQGLRLIYYSQIVNDFQKGDIAEGYSVSREKKESFPLTVTSAQKNPTAFYLCASSTDRNNQPQHFGDGTRLSIL.

The CDR3 DNA is TGTGCCATCCGTTCTTTCGGGAACACCGGGGAGCTGTTTTTT. Translation gives CAIRSFGNTGELFF. The rearrangement links TRBV6-5 to TRBJ2-2; no clear D. CDR1 is MNHEY, CDR2 SVGAGI, per germline. CDR3 length equals 14 residues. The V end was cut by 10 bases, the J end by 1 base, with 13 bases between.

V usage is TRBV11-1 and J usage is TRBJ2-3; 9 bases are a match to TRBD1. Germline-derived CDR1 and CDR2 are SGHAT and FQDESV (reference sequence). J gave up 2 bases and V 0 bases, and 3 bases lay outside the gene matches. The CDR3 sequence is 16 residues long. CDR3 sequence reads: CASSLAGTGNTDTQYF. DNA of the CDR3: TGTGCCAGCAGCTTAGCCGGGACAGGGAACACAGATACGCAGTATTTT.

The CDR3 DNA reads TGCGCCAGCAGCCAAGATCCAACGGGAACGCAGTATTTT. Amino acid sequence: CASSQDPTGTQYF. V usage is TRBV4-1 and J usage is TRBJ2-3; D may be TRBD2 (5 bases). The V end was cut by 0 bases, the J end by 9 bases, with 10 bases between. The CDR3 runs 13 residues. Germline loops: CDR1 MGHRA, CDR2 YSYEKL.

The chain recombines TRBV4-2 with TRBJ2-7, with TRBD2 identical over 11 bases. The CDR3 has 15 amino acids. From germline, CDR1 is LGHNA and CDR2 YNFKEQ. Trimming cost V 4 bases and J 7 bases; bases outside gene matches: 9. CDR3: CASSPLAGGPREQYF. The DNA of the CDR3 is TGTGCCAGCAGCCCATTAGCGGGAGGGCCCAGGGAGCAGTACTTC.

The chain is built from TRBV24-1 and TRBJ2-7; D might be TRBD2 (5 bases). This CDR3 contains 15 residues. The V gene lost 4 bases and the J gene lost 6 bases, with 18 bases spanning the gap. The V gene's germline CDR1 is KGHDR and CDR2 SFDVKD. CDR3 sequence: CATSDHRNGLVEQYF. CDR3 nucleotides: TGTGCCACCAGTGACCACCGGAACGGACTGGTCGAGCAGTACTTC.

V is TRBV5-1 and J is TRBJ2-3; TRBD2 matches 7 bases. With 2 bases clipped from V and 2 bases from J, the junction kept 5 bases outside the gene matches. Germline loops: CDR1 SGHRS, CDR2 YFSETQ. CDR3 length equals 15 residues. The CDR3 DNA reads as TGCGCCAGCAGCTTTGGCGGGAGAGACACAGATACGCAGTATTTT. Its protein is CASSFGGRDTDTQYF.

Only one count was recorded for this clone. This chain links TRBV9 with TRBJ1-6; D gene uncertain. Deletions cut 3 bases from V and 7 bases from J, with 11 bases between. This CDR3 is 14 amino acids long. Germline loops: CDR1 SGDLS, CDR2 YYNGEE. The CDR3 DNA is TGTGCCAGCAGCGCTAGACGCACGAATTCACCCCTCCACTTT. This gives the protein CASSARRTNSPLHF.

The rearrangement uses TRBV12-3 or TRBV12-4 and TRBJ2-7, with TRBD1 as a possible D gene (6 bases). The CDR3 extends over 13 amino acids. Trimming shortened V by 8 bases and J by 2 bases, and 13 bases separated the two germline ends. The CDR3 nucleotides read TGTGCCAGCTCCACAGGGAACACCTACGAGCAGTACTTC. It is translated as CASSTGNTYEQYF.

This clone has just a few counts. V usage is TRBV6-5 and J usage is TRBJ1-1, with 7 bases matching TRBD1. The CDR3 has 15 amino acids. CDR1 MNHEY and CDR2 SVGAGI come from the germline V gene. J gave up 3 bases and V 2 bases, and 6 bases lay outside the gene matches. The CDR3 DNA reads TGTGCCAGCAGTTACACCCGACAGGGTCACACTGAAGCTTTCTTT. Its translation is CASSYTRQGHTEAFF.

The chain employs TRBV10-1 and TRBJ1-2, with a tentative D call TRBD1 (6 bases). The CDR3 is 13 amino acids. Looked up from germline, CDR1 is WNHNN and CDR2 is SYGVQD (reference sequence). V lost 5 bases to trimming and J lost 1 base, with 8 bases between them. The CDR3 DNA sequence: TGCGCCAGCAGTAGGACAGTTAACTATGGCTACACCTTC. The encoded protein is CASSRTVNYGYTF.

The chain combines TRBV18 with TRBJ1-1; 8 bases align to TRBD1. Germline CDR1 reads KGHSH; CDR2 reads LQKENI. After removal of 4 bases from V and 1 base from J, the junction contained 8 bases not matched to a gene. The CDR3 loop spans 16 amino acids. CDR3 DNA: TGTGCCAGCTCACTAGCAGGGGGCTTGGGGAACACTGAAGCTTTCTTT. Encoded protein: CASSLAGGLGNTEAFF.

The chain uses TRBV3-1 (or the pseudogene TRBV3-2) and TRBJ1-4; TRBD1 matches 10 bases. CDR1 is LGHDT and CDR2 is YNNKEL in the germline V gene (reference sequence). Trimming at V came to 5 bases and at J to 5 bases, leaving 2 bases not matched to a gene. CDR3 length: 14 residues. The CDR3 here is CASSEGQGNEKLFF. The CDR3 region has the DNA TGTGCCAGCAGCGAGGGACAGGGGAATGAAAAACTGTTTTTT.

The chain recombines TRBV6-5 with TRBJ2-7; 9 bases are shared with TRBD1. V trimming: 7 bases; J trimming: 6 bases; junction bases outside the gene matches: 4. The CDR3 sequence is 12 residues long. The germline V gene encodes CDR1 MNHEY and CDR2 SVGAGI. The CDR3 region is CASKVTGGEQYF. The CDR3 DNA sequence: TGTGCCAGCAAGGTGACAGGGGGCGAGCAGTACTTC.

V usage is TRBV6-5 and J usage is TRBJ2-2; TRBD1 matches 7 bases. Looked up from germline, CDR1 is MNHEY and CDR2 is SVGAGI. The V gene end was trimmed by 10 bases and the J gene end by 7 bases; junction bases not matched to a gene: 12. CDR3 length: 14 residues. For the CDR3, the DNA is TGTGCCACTCGACAGGGTATATCGTACGGGGAGCTGTTTTTT. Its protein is CATRQGISYGELFF.

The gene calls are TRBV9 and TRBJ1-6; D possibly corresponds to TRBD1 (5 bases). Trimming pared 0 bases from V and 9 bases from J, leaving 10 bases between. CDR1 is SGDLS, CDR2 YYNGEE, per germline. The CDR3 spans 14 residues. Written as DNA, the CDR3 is TGTGCCAGCAGCGTAGAGTCTCAGGGTTCACCCCTCCACTTT. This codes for CASSVESQGSPLHF. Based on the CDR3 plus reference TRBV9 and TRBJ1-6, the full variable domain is DSGVTQTPKHLITATGQRVTLRCSPRSGDLSVYWYQQSLDQGLQFLIQYYNGEERAKGNILERFSAQQFPDLHSELNLSSLELGDSALYFCASSVESQGSPLHFGNGTRLTVT.

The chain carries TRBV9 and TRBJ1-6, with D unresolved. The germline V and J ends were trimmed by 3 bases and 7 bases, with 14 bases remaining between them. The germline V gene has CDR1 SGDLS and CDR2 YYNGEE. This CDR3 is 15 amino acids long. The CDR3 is CASSGTLARNSPLHF. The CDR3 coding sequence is TGTGCCAGCAGCGGTACTCTTGCTCGCAATTCACCCCTCCACTTT.

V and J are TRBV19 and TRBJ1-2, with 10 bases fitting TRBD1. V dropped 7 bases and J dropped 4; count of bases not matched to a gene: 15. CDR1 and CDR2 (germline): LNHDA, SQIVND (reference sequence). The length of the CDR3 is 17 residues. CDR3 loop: CASIPRSGTGARYGYTF. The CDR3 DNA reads TGTGCCAGTATCCCTCGGTCGGGGACAGGGGCCCGCTATGGCTACACCTTC. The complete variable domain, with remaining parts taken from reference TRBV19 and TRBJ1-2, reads DGGITQSPKYLFRKEGQNVTLSCEQNLNHDAMYWYRQDPGQGLRLIYYSQIVNDFQKGDIAEGYSVSREKKESFPLTVTSAQKNPTAFYLCASIPRSGTGARYGYTFGSGTRLTVV.

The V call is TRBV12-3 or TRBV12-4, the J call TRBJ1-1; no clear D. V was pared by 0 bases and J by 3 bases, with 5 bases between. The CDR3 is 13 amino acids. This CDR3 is CASSLAPDTEAFF. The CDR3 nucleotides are TGTGCCAGCAGTTTAGCCCCCGACACTGAAGCTTTCTTT.

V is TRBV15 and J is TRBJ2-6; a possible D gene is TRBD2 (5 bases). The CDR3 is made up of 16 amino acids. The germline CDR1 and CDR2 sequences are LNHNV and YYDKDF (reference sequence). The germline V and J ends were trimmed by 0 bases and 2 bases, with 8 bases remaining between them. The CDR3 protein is CATSRDYGAGANVLTF. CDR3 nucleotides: TGTGCCACCAGCAGAGATTACGGGGCTGGGGCCAACGTCCTGACTTTC. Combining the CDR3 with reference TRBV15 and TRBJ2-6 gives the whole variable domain DAMVIQNPRYQVTQFGKPVTLSCSQTLNHNVMYWYQQKSSQAPKLLFHYYDKDFNNEADTPDNFQSRRPNTSFCFLDIRSPGLGDTAMYLCATSRDYGAGANVLTFGAGSRLTVL.

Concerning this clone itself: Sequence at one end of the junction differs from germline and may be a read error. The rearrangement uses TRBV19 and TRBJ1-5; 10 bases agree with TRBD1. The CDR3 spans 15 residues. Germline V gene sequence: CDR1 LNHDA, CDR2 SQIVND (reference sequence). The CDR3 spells CATSAGQGSRQPQHF. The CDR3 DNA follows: TGTGCCACTAGTGCGGGACAGGGGTCCAGGCAGCCCCAGCATTTT.

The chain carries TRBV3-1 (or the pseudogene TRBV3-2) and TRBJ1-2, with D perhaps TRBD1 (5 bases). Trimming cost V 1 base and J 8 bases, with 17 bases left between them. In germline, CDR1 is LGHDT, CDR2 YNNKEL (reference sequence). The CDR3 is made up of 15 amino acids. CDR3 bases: TGTGCCAGCAGCCAAGGAGACTCTGGGGCGAACGGCTACACCTTC. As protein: CASSQGDSGANGYTF.

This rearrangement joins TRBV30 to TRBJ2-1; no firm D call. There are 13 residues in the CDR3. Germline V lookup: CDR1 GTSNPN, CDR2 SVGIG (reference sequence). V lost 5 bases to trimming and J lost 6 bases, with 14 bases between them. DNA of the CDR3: TGTGCCTGGGGAAATACTGGTAGCAATGAGCAGTTCTTC. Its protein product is CAWGNTGSNEQFF.

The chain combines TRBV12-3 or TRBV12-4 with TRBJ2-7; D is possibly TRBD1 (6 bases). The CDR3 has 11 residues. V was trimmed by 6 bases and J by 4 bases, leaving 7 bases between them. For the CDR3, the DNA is TGTGCCAGCAGGAGGGGGTACGAGCAGTACTTC. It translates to CASRRGYEQYF.